These 7 T cell receptor beta chains were all obtained from the same sample, sequenced in a study of blood T cells in healthy people across ages. Sample-barcoded 5' priming and a J-beta primer mix drove a second PCR of roughly 6 to 12 cycles. TCRdb fed the 5' RACE reads into MiXCR, producing one record per CDR3 protein. The sample yields roughly 900,000 distinct CDR3 sequences, roughly 48% seen once. The sample taken for sequencing was blood. These receptors all stem from a man between 25 and 39 years old in good health.

The sample holds a few counts of this clonotype. This chain links TRBV10-2 with TRBJ1-5; the D gene is possibly TRBD1 (5 bases). There are 13 residues in the CDR3. From germline, CDR1 is WSHSY and CDR2 SAAADI. V gave up 4 bases and J gave up 5 bases, with 9 bases separating them. The chain's CDR3 is CASSGGRDQPQHF. The CDR3 region has the DNA TGCGCCAGCAGTGGGGGGAGAGATCAGCCCCAGCATTTT.

This clonotype was seen more than once but under ten times. The chain joins TRBV7-2 to TRBJ2-2; D gene uncertain. CDR3 length: 14 residues. The V gene lost 3 bases and the J gene lost 4 bases, with 9 bases spanning the gap. CDR1 SGHTA and CDR2 FQGNSA come from the germline V gene. The CDR3 region is CASSFFLGTGELFF. The CDR3 coding sequence is TGTGCCAGCAGCTTCTTCTTAGGCACCGGGGAGCTGTTTTTT.

The chain recombines TRBV2 with TRBJ2-3; D possibly corresponds to TRBD2 (6 bases). The CDR3 is 14 residues long. V was pared by 10 bases and J by 2 bases, with 16 bases between. Germline CDR1 SNHLY, CDR2 FYNNEI. Here the CDR3 DNA reads TGTGCCACCTCGGGGGACTCGCTCACAGATACGCAGTATTTT. This sequence encodes CATSGDSLTDTQYF.

The chain links TRBV7-7 to TRBJ2-2; TRBD1 agrees at 8 bases. The V and J ends lost 5 bases and 4 bases, in that order; junction bases with no gene match: 6. This CDR3 contains 15 residues. In germline, CDR1 is SSHAT, CDR2 FNYEAQ (reference sequence). The CDR3 protein is CASSRTGIGTGELFF. The CDR3 nucleotides are TGTGCCAGCAGCCGGACAGGGATCGGCACCGGGGAGCTGTTTTTT. Drawing the rest from reference TRBV7-7 and TRBJ2-2, the complete variable domain is GAGVSQSPRYKVTKRGQDVTLRCDPISSHATLYWYQQALGQGPEFLTYFNYEAQPDKSGLPSDRFSAERPEGSISTLTIQRTEQRDSAMYRCASSRTGIGTGELFFGEGSRLTVL.

This clonotype was found a few times. The J gene is TRBJ1-1, the V gene TRBV12-3 or TRBV12-4; 7 bases agree with TRBD1. This CDR3 region has 14 residues. V lost 3 bases and J lost 4; bases outside the gene matches: 5. This CDR3 reads CASSFDRVSTEAFF. The CDR3 DNA reads as TGTGCCAGCAGTTTTGACAGGGTGAGCACTGAAGCTTTCTTT.

This clonotype has a count of ten or more. The chain has TRBV20-1 and TRBJ2-4; 11 positions agree with TRBD2. The CDR3 is 16 residues long. Germline CDR1 DFQATT, CDR2 SNEGSKA (reference sequence). After removal of 6 bases from V and 3 bases from J, the junction contained 10 bases not matched to a gene. The chain's CDR3 is CSAYDKTSGDKNIQYF. The CDR3 bases are TGCAGTGCGTACGACAAGACTAGCGGGGACAAAAACATTCAGTACTTC.

This chain joins TRBV7-6 and TRBJ2-1; 8 bases match TRBD2. Trimming cost V 1 base and J 5 bases; bases outside gene matches: 4. Germline loops: CDR1 SGHVS, CDR2 FNYEAQ. This CDR3 contains 15 residues. In nucleotides, the CDR3 is TGTGCCAGCAGCTTAGGCGGGGGGAGTAACAATGAGCAGTTCTTC. This encodes CASSLGGGSNNEQFF.